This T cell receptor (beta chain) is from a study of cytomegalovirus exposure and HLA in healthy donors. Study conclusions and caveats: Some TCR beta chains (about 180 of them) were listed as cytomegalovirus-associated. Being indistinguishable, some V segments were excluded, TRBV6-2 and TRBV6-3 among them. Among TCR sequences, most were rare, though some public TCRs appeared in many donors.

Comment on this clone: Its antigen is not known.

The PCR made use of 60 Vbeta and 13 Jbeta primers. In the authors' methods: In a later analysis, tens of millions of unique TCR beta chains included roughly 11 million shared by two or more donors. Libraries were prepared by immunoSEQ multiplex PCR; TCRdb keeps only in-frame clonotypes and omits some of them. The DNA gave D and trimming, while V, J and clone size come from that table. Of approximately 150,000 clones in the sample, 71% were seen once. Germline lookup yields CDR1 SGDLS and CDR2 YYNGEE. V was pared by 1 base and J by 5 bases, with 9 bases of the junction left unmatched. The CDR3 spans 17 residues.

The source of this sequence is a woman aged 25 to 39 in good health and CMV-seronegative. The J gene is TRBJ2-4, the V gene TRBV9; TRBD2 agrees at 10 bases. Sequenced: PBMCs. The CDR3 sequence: CASSVLAGGGGQNIQYF. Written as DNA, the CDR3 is TGTGCCAGCAGCGTATTAGCGGGAGGAGGGGGCCAAAACATTCAGTACTTC. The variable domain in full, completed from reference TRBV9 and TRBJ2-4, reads DSGVTQTPKHLITATGQRVTLRCSPRSGDLSVYWYQQSLDQGLQFLIQYYNGEERAKGNILERFSAQQFPDLHSELNLSSLELGDSALYFCASSVLAGGGGQNIQYFGAGTRLSVL.